Listed below are T cell receptor beta chains from one sample, sequenced in a study of response to subunit inactivated influenza vaccine. MiXCR, run by TCRdb on the RT-PCR reads, gives a single entry per CDR3 protein. The sample records 650,000 or so distinct CDR3 sequences, 14% being singletons. This sample comprised PBMCs from blood, obtained less than 15 days before vaccination. The receptors derive from a middle-aged man who received an inactivated influenza vaccine. CDR3s include the opening cysteine and the closing phenylalanine or tryptophan. The D gene is left open where the match is weak. Part of the rows lack a size; the others show once, few, many or a class for expanded clones.

TRBD2,TRBJ2-3,TRBV5-1,NA,CASSQGLAGAGDTQYF
NA,TRBJ1-6,TRBV2,few,CASTTVWVSPLHF
TRBD1,TRBJ2-5,TRBV3-1,NA,CASSQMGQQETQYF
NA,TRBJ2-5,TRBV5-1,NA,CASSGGAYQETQYF
NA,TRBJ1-6,TRBV20-1,NA,CSAGPTLSSYNSPLHF
NA,TRBJ2-1,TRBV6-6,NA,CASSYLARDEQFF
NA,TRBJ1-2,TRBV15,many,CATSPMGLRNYGYTF
TRBD2,TRBJ2-3,TRBV6-4,NA,CASSDGLATSTDTQYF
TRBD1,TRBJ2-1,TRBV20-1,NA,CSASDRGNEQFF
NA,TRBJ2-7,TRBV7-9,few,CASSLSAPSYEQYF
NA,TRBJ1-1,TRBV12-3/TRBV12-4,few,CASSDRPTEAFF